The 18 T cell receptor beta chains below all came from one sample that was sequenced in a study of T cell responses to AZD1222 COVID-19 vaccine. Assay used: immunoSEQ multiplex PCR; TCRdb lists only in-frame clones, some missing. Of around 100,000 clones in the sample, approximately 90% were seen once. Sequenced material: peripheral blood, taken on day 0 of AZD1222 vaccination. These receptors originate from an adult in good health.

The chain carries TRBV19 and TRBJ1-1, with TRBD1 matching 7 bases. The CDR3 totals 13 residues. Germline CDR1 is LNHDA and CDR2 is SQIVND (reference sequence). V lost 9 bases to trimming and J lost 2 bases; unmatched junction nucleotides: 6. The chain's CDR3 is CASGNRGNTEAFF. In nucleotides, the CDR3 is TGTGCCAGCGGAAACAGGGGTAACACTGAAGCTTTCTTT.

This rearrangement joins TRBV7-2 to TRBJ2-3; 11 nucleotides match TRBD2. CDR3 length: 16 amino acids. Germline V gene sequence: CDR1 SGHTA, CDR2 FQGNSA. The V and J ends lost 2 bases and 2 bases, in that order; junction bases with no gene match: 3. CDR3 in amino acids: CASSLLAGGPTDTQYF. In DNA form, the CDR3 reads TGTGCCAGCAGCTTACTAGCGGGAGGTCCCACAGATACGCAGTATTTT. The whole variable domain, remainder taken from reference TRBV7-2 and TRBJ2-3, is GAGVSQSPSNKVTEKGKDVELRCDPISGHTALYWYRQSLGQGLEFLIYFQGNSAPDKSGLPSDRFSAERTGGSVSTLTIQRTQQEDSAVYLCASSLLAGGPTDTQYFGPGTRLTVL.

This clone showed up just once. The chain links TRBV19 to TRBJ2-7; D may be TRBD1 (6 bases). Trimming left V 6 bases short and J 2 bases short, with 11 bases between. CDR1 is LNHDA and CDR2 is SQIVND in the germline V gene (reference sequence). The CDR3 loop spans 13 amino acids. The CDR3 bases are TGTGCCAGTAGCCTGGACAGTACCTACGAGCAGTACTTC. Its translation: CASSLDSTYEQYF.

The J gene is TRBJ1-6, the V gene TRBV2; TRBD1 agrees at 7 bases. Trimming at V came to 6 bases and at J to 7 bases, leaving 6 bases not matched to a gene. Germline V gene sequence: CDR1 SNHLY, CDR2 FYNNEI. CDR3 size: 14 residues. The CDR3 loop reads CASRGDSKNSPLHF. CDR3 DNA: TGTGCCAGCAGGGGGGACAGCAAAAATTCACCCCTCCACTTT.

The chain employs TRBV9 and TRBJ2-7; possibly TRBD2 for D (5 bases). Germline values: CDR1 SGDLS, CDR2 YYNGEE. Trimming pared 4 bases from V and 8 bases from J, leaving 19 bases between. The CDR3 is made up of 14 amino acids. The CDR3 region is CASSTGSLTTKQYF. CDR3 sequence (DNA): TGTGCCAGCAGCACGGGCAGCCTGACTACGAAGCAGTACTTC.

The chain uses TRBV7-8 and TRBJ1-5; perhaps TRBD1 as D (5 bases). Germline V gives CDR1 SGHVS, CDR2 FQNEAQ. V shed 1 base and J shed 4 bases, with 5 bases lying between them. The CDR3 loop spans 13 amino acids. The CDR3 DNA sequence: TGTGCCAGCAGCTTAGGACAGAATCAGCCCCAGCATTTT. This codes for CASSLGQNQPQHF.

This clone was found once. J is TRBJ2-1 and V is TRBV3-1 (or the pseudogene TRBV3-2); 9 nucleotides agree with TRBD2. CDR1 is LGHDT, CDR2 YNNKEL, per germline (reference sequence). V lost 4 bases to trimming and J lost 1 base; unmatched junction nucleotides: 8. The CDR3 covers 17 residues. The CDR3 is CASSPHGSGGSYNEQFF. As DNA, the CDR3 is TGTGCCAGCAGCCCCCATGGAAGCGGGGGGTCCTACAATGAGCAGTTCTTC.

The V and J genes are TRBV28 and TRBJ1-2; D is unclear. The CDR3 runs to 13 residues. Germline CDR1 and CDR2: MDHEN and SYDVKM. V was trimmed by 5 bases and J by 8 bases, leaving 15 bases between them. The CDR3 sequence is CASSPAGRSGYTF. The CDR3 DNA sequence: TGTGCCAGCAGTCCGGCAGGACGAAGCGGCTACACCTTC.

The gene calls are TRBV15 and TRBJ1-2, with TRBD1 matching over 11 bases. Germline V gene data show CDR1 as LNHNV and CDR2 as YYDKDF (reference sequence). The J segment lost 2 bases and the V segment lost 0 bases, leaving 5 bases of the junction unmatched. This CDR3 contains 17 residues. The CDR3 loop reads CATSRDRGTGGNYGYTF. The CDR3 DNA reads as TGTGCCACCAGCAGAGATCGAGGGACAGGGGGGAACTATGGCTACACCTTC. The variable domain in full, completed from reference TRBV15 and TRBJ1-2, reads DAMVIQNPRYQVTQFGKPVTLSCSQTLNHNVMYWYQQKSSQAPKLLFHYYDKDFNNEADTPDNFQSRRPNTSFCFLDIRSPGLGDTAMYLCATSRDRGTGGNYGYTFGSGTRLTVV.

The chain couples TRBV13 to TRBJ2-3; D unclear. The CDR3 is made up of 16 amino acids. Deletions cut 5 bases from V and 5 bases from J, with 20 bases between. Per germline, CDR1 PRHDT and CDR2 FYEKMQ (reference sequence). The CDR3 coding sequence is TGTGCCAGCAGCGGCCGCCTAGGTGGTCGTGAAGATACGCAGTATTTT. Protein: CASSGRLGGREDTQYF.

J is TRBJ1-2 and V is TRBV5-4; 7 positions agree with TRBD1. CDR1 and CDR2 from the germline V gene are SGHNT and YYREEE (reference sequence). With V trimmed by 4 bases and J by 8 bases, 8 bases remained unmatched. The CDR3 contains 13 residues. As DNA, the CDR3 is TGTGCCAGCAGCGGGCGGACAGGCGACGGCTACACCTTC. Translation gives CASSGRTGDGYTF.

The J gene is TRBJ2-7, the V gene TRBV5-1; TRBD2 matches at 12 bases. Germline values: CDR1 SGHRS, CDR2 YFSETQ. V was clipped by 5 bases and J by 3 bases; unmatched bases: 6. The CDR3 consists of 15 residues. CDR3 DNA: TGCGCCAGCAGGGGACTAGCGGGCGTATACTACGAGCAGTACTTC. The encoded protein is CASRGLAGVYYEQYF. The full variable domain, with the rest looked up from reference TRBV5-1 and TRBJ2-7, is KAGVTQTPRYLIKTRGQQVTLSCSPISGHRSVSWYQQTPGQGLQFLFEYFSETQRNKGNFPGRFSGRQFSNSRSEMNVSTLELGDSALYLCASRGLAGVYYEQYFGPGTRLTVT.

This chain links TRBV9 with TRBJ2-3; 12 nucleotides match TRBD2. CDR1 and CDR2 (germline): SGDLS, YYNGEE. The CDR3 has 16 amino acids. The V gene end was trimmed by 3 bases and the J gene end by 2 bases; junction bases not matched to a gene: 4. The CDR3 is CASSESSGRATDTQYF. DNA for the CDR3: TGTGCCAGCAGCGAATCTAGCGGGAGGGCCACAGATACGCAGTATTTT.

This rearrangement joins TRBV5-5 to TRBJ2-7; D is uncertain. CDR1 SGHKS and CDR2 YYEKEE come from the germline V gene (reference sequence). The CDR3 totals 15 residues. Trimming left V 5 bases short and J 0 bases short, with 15 bases between. The chain's CDR3 is CASSPGHDVSYEQYF. CDR3 nucleotide sequence: TGTGCCAGCAGTCCGGGCCACGATGTCTCCTACGAGCAGTACTTC.

V and J are TRBV7-3 and TRBJ1-1, with D possibly TRBD1 on 6 matching bases. The CDR3 is made up of 16 amino acids. The ends were cut back, 4 bases at V and 6 bases at J, with 21 bases in the middle. The germline V gene encodes CDR1 SGHTA and CDR2 FQGTGA. The CDR3: CASSSRGLGGAAEAFF. The CDR3 nucleotides are TGTGCCAGCAGCTCCCGGGGACTCGGGGGCGCGGCTGAAGCTTTCTTT.

CDR3 DNA: TGTGCCAGTAGTGAGACCAGGGGTGAGCAGTACTTC. Residues: CASSETRGEQYF. V and J are TRBV19 and TRBJ2-7, with D perhaps TRBD1 (6 bases). Germline assignment: CDR1 LNHDA and CDR2 SQIVND (reference sequence). V was cut by 5 bases and J by 7 bases, with 12 bases left in between. This CDR3 comprises 12 residues.

The CDR3 DNA follows: TGCGCCAGCAGTTCAATGGACAGCTCTAACTATGGCTACACCTTC. Its translation: CASSSMDSSNYGYTF. This rearrangement joins TRBV10-2 to TRBJ1-2, with a tentative D call TRBD1 (6 bases). Germline V lookup: CDR1 WSHSY, CDR2 SAAADI. The CDR3 spans 15 residues. The V gene lost 5 bases and the J gene lost 0 bases, with 13 bases spanning the gap.

This chain connects TRBV10-2 to TRBJ2-3; D is unresolved. Trimming removed 3 bases at V and 1 base at J, with 17 bases between. The CDR3 runs 17 residues. From germline, CDR1 is WSHSY and CDR2 SAAADI. The CDR3 DNA sequence: TGCGCCAGCAGTGATAACCACCAACAGATACGCACAGATACGCAGTATTTT. Amino acid sequence: CASSDNHQQIRTDTQYF.